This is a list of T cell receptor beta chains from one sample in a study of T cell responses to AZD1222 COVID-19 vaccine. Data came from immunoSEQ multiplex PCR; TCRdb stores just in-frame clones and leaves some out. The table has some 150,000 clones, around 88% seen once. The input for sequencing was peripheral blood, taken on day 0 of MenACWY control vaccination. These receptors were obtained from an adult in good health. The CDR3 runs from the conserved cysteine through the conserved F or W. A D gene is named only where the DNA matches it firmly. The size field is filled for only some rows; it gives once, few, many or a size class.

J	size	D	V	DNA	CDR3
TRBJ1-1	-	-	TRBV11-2	TGTGCCAGCAGCCCCATGGGGGACACTGAAGCTTTCTTT	CASSPMGDTEAFF
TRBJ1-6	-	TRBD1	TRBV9	TGTGCCAGCAGCGTAGGGGGGACAGGGGCATTAACCCTCCACTTT	CASSVGGTGALTLHF
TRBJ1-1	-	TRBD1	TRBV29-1	TGCAGCGCCTCCCGACAGGGGAAAACTGAAGCTTTCTTT	CSASRQGKTEAFF
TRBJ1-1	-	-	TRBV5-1	TGCGCCAGCAGCTTGGTCGGGGGGCTGAACACTGAAGCTTTCTTT	CASSLVGGLNTEAFF
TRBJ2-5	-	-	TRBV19	TGTGCCAGTAGTACTTCCTCGGAGACCCAGTACTTC	CASSTSSETQYF
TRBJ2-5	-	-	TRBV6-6	TGTGCCAGCAGTTACACCGGGGAGCAAGAGACCCAGTACTTC	CASSYTGEQETQYF
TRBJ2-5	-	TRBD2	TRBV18	TGTGCCAGCTCACCACCGGGACTAGCGACGGAGACCCAGTACTTC	CASSPPGLATETQYF
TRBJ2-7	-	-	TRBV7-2	TGTGCCAGCAGCTTAGGTACAGGGTACGAGCAGTACTTC	CASSLGTGYEQYF
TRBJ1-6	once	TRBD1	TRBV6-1	TGTGCCAGCAGTGCCTTGACAGGGGGCGGGTATTCACCCCTCCACTTT	CASSALTGGGYSPLHF
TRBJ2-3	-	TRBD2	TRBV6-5	TGTGCCAGCAGTTACTCTCTAGCGGGGACAGATACGCAGTATTTT	CASSYSLAGTDTQYF
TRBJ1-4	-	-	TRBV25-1	TGTGCCAGCAGTCCCCCCGGCGGAAGGTATGAAAAACTGTTTTTT	CASSPPGGRYEKLFF
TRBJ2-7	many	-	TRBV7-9	TGTGCCAGCGGGGGGCGCTCCTACGAGCAGTACTTC	CASGGRSYEQYF
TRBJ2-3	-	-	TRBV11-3	TGTGCCAGCAGCTTAGATTTGGCGGGGTCTAACACAGATACGCAGTATTTT	CASSLDLAGSNTDTQYF
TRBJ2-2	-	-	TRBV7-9	TGTGCCAGCAGCTTAGACCCCTTCCGGGAGCTGTTTTTT	CASSLDPFRELFF
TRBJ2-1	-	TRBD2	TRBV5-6	TGTGCCAGCAGCTTGCGACTAGCGGGGGGAGATGAGCAGTTCTTC	CASSLRLAGGDEQFF
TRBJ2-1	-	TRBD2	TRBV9	TGTGCCAGCAGCCCCGGCGGGAGTTCCTACAATGAGCAGTTCTTC	CASSPGGSSYNEQFF
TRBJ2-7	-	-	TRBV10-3	TGTGCCATCAGCCAGACTAGATACGAGCAGTACTTC	CAISQTRYEQYF
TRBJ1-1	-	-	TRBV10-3	TGTGCCATCACCGTCCTCCAGGGTGGCGCTGAAGCTTTCTTT	CAITVLQGGAEAFF
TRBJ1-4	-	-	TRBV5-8	TGTGCCAGCAGCTTTGGGGTACCTAATGAAAAACTGTTTTTT	CASSFGVPNEKLFF
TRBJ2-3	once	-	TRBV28	TGTGCCATCCCTGGGGGCGGGAGCACAGATACGCAGTATTTT	CAIPGGGSTDTQYF
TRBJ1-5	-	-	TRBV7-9	TGTGCCAGCAGCTTAGACAGTCAGCCCCAGCATTTT	CASSLDSQPQHF
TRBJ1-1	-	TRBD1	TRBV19	TGTGCCAGTAGTATGACGACAGGGGCAGGCACTGAAGCTTTCTTT	CASSMTTGAGTEAFF
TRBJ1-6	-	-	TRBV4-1	TGCGCCAGCAGCCAAGTCAGGGGTAGCTCCTATAATTCACCCCTCCACTTT	CASSQVRGSSYNSPLHF
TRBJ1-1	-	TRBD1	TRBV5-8	TGTGCCAGCAGCTTACAGGGGAGGGGAACCACTGAAGCTTTCTTT	CASSLQGRGTTEAFF
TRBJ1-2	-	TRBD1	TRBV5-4	TGTGCCAGCAGCTTGGTTGGAGGGGGACAGCTCACCTTC	CASSLVGGGQLTF
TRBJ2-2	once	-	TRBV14	TGTGCCAGCAGCCGATGGACTAAGCAATACACCGGGGAGCTGTTTTTT	CASSRWTKQYTGELFF
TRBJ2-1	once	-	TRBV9	TGTGCCAGCAGCTCAACAGGGAGCTCCTACAATGAGCAGTTCTTC	CASSSTGSSYNEQFF
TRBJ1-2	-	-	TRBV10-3	TGTGCCATCAGTGAGTCTGGCCATAACTATGGCTACACCTTC	CAISESGHNYGYTF
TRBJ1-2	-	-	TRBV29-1	TGCAGCGCGCGGGCTCTCAGGACAGAGGACTATGGCTACACCTTC	CSARALRTEDYGYTF
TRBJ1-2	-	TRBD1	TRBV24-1	TGTGCCACCAGTGTTGGGGACAGGGGCGATTCTAACTATGGCTACACCTTC	CATSVGDRGDSNYGYTF
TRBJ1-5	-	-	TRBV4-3	TGCGCCAGCAGCCAAGATCTGTTCACACAGCCCCAGCATTTT	CASSQDLFTQPQHF
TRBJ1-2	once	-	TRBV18	TGTGCCAGCTCACCACCGACGACAGACTATGGCTACACCTTC	CASSPPTTDYGYTF
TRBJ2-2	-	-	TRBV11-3	TGTGCCAGCACCCCTCAGGATGTCACCGGGGAGCTGTTTTTT	CASTPQDVTGELFF
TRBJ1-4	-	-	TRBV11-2	TGTGCCAGCAGCTTAGGACAGAGCTATAATGAAAAACTGTTTTTT	CASSLGQSYNEKLFF
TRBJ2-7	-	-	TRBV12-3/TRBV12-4	TGTGCCAGCAGTTTCCAGGGGCAGGGCGAGCAGTACTTC	CASSFQGQGEQYF
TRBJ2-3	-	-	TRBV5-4	TGTGCCAGCAGGTTAGACAGCACAGATACGCAGTATTTT	CASRLDSTDTQYF
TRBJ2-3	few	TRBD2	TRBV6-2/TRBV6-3	TGTGCCAGCAGTTACTATAGCGGGAGTACAGATACGCAGTATTTT	CASSYYSGSTDTQYF